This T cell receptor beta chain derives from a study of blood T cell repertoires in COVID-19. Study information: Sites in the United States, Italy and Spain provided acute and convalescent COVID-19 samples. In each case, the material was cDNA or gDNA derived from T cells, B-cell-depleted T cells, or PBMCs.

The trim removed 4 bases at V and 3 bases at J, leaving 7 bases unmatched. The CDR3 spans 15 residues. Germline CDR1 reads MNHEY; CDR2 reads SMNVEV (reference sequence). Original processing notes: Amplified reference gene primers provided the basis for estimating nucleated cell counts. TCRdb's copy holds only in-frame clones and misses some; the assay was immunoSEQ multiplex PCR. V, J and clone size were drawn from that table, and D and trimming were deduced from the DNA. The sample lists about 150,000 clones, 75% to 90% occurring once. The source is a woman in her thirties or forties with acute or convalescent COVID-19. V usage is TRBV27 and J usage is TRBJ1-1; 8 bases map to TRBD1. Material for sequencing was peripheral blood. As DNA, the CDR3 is TGTGCCAGCAGTTCTTTTCAGGGGGCAGACACTGAAGCTTTCTTT. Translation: CASSSFQGADTEAFF.